A selection of T cell receptor beta chains follows, all from one sample in a study of blood T cell repertoires in COVID-19. Sequencing was performed with immunoSEQ multiplex PCR; in TCRdb, only in-frame clones are kept and a portion is missing. This sample has more than 250,000 clones, with 90% found just once. Sequencing was performed on PBMCs or T cells enriched from blood (not recorded which). These receptors all stem from a woman aged 18-29 years with acute COVID-19. Each CDR3 is given with its conserved first and last residue. Fields, in order: J gene, D gene, clone size, V gene, CDR3 protein, CDR3 DNA. The D gene is left open where the match is weak. Size tells how often a clone was seen (once, few, many) or the class of an expanded clone, and some rows leave it out.

>TRBJ1-5|-|-|TRBV7-8
CASSSLEGQPQHF
TGTGCCAGCAGCAGCCTCGAGGGTCAGCCCCAGCATTTT
>TRBJ2-2|-|-|TRBV27
CASSSGATGELFF
TGTGCCAGCAGTTCTGGGGCCACCGGGGAGCTGTTTTTT
>TRBJ2-5|TRBD2|-|TRBV4-1
CASSYLSGRQETQYF
TGCGCCAGCAGCTACTTGAGCGGGAGGCAAGAGACCCAGTACTTC
>TRBJ1-1|TRBD1|-|TRBV4-1
CASSHPPGTEKNTEAFF
TGCGCCAGCAGCCATCCGCCAGGGACAGAGAAGAACACTGAAGCTTTCTTT
>TRBJ2-1|TRBD2|-|TRBV11-2
CASSLKLADYNEQFF
TGTGCCAGCAGCTTAAAACTAGCGGACTACAATGAGCAGTTCTTC
>TRBJ2-3|TRBD1|few|TRBV15
CATSSVGTVVWSTDTQYF
TGTGCCACCAGCAGCGTCGGGACAGTTGTATGGAGCACAGATACGCAGTATTTT
>TRBJ2-1|TRBD1|-|TRBV2
CASRPSRTGKVANEQFF
TGTGCCAGCAGGCCAAGCCGGACAGGGAAAGTTGCCAATGAGCAGTTCTTC
>TRBJ2-5|-|-|TRBV6-5
CASSPGGGQETQYF
TGTGCCAGCTCCCCTGGTGGGGGGCAAGAGACCCAGTACTTC
>TRBJ2-1|TRBD2|-|TRBV10-1
CASSSPKTSYEQFF
TGCGCCAGCAGTTCTCCTAAGACTAGCTATGAGCAGTTCTTC
>TRBJ1-5|-|-|TRBV27
CASSDRTPYSNQPQHF
TGTGCCAGCAGCGACAGGACCCCTTATAGCAATCAGCCCCAGCATTTT
>TRBJ2-3|TRBD2|once|TRBV4-3
CASSQGSLAGVADTQYF
TGCGCCAGCAGCCAAGGAAGCCTAGCGGGAGTTGCAGATACGCAGTATTTT
>TRBJ2-7|-|once|TRBV11-2
CASSLRLLPYEQYF
TGTGCCAGCAGCTTAAGACTACTGCCCTACGAGCAGTACTTC
>TRBJ2-6|-|-|TRBV19
CASSTQGTGANVLTF
TGTGCCAGTAGTACCCAGGGGACAGGGGCCAACGTCCTGACTTTC
>TRBJ2-2|TRBD2|-|TRBV19
CASIEVGEGTGELFF
TGTGCCAGTATTGAGGTGGGGGAGGGCACCGGGGAGCTGTTTTTT
>TRBJ1-4|TRBD1|-|TRBV7-9
CASSSDRPVEKLFF
TGTGCCAGCAGCTCGGACAGGCCTGTTGAAAAACTGTTTTTT
>TRBJ2-7|TRBD1|few|TRBV7-2
CASSSTGTGGAEQYF
TGTGCCAGCAGTTCTACCGGGACAGGGGGCGCCGAGCAGTACTTC
>TRBJ2-5|-|few|TRBV4-2
CASSQGAFGTQYF
TGTGCCAGCAGCCAGGGGGCTTTTGGGACCCAGTACTTC